Sequencing of this TCR beta chain was carried out in a study of T cells in Graves' hyperthyroidism and ophthalmopathy. Turning to the study itself: It was at initial diagnosis, before any treatment, that peripheral blood was collected. Study-wide findings and caveats: By a 13 V-J model, ophthalmopathy was set apart from stable hyperthyroidism.

Amplified TCR beta CDR3 regions derived from RNA transcripts. HTBI primers were employed in a first-round RT-PCR of the TCR CDR3. TCRdb analysed the multiplex PCR reads with MiXCR anew, one entry per CDR3 protein. There are approximately 400,000 distinct CDR3 sequences in the sample; roughly 14% occur only once, and about 20% lies in the top ten. Germline CDR1 and CDR2: SGHTA and FQGNSA. CDR3 size: 14 residues. V lost 5 bases to trimming and J lost 1 base, with 11 bases between them. Patients were excluded for uncontrolled infection, other autoimmune disease, pregnancy or lactation. On this clonotype: Its antigen is undetermined.

This sequence was found in a woman aged 25 to 45 with Graves' ophthalmopathy. Sequenced input: blood. The chain is built from TRBV7-2 and TRBJ2-5; no clear D gene. The CDR3 DNA reads as TGTGCCAGCAGCCTAGACTCAACCCAAGAGACCCAGTACTTC. Amino acid sequence: CASSLDSTQETQYF.